These 3 T cell receptor beta chains originate from one sample sequenced in a study of T cells in localized non-small cell lung cancer. Data came from immunoSEQ multiplex PCR; TCRdb stores just in-frame clones and leaves some out. The sample contains 30,000 to 35,000 clones, around 93% of which appear only once. Material: peripheral blood, obtained before any cancer treatment. All receptors derive from a female donor over 55 with stage I lung adenocarcinoma.

The V gene is TRBV27, the J gene TRBJ2-2; D remains ambiguous. The CDR3 spans 14 residues. Germline V lookup: CDR1 MNHEY, CDR2 SMNVEV (reference sequence). Trimming took off 5 bases at V and 2 bases at J, with 9 bases between the two ends. CDR3 loop: CASSKAGNTGELFF. CDR3 nucleotides: TGTGCCAGCAGTAAGGCAGGAAACACCGGGGAGCTGTTTTTT.

V usage is TRBV28 and J usage is TRBJ1-1; D is ambiguous. Trimming took 3 bases from V and 4 from J, leaving 15 bases between them. Germline V gives CDR1 MDHEN, CDR2 SYDVKM. This CDR3 spans 15 amino acids. The CDR3 reads CASSFPVVQATEAFF. The CDR3 DNA sequence: TGTGCCAGCAGTTTTCCCGTCGTCCAGGCCACTGAAGCTTTCTTT. Full variable domain (remainder filled in from reference TRBV28 and TRBJ1-1): DVKVTQSSRYLVKRTGEKVFLECVQDMDHENMFWYRQDPGLGLRLIYFSYDVKMKEKGDIPEGYSVSREKKERFSLILESASTNQTSMYLCASSFPVVQATEAFFGQGTRLTVV.

This clone showed up just once. V usage is TRBV6-5 and J usage is TRBJ2-1; TRBD2 matches at 12 bases. Germline assignment: CDR1 MNHEY and CDR2 SVGAGI. The CDR3 length is 15 residues. Trimming removed 4 bases from V and 8 bases from J; junction bases left unmatched: 6. In nucleotides, the CDR3 is TGTGCCAGCAGTTCCTGGACTAGCGGGACCGATGAGCAGTTCTTC. Protein sequence: CASSSWTSGTDEQFF.